This TCR beta chain was recorded in a study of T cell responses to AZD1222 COVID-19 vaccine. Study overall: Second doses were pooled across both intervals (about 4 or about 12 weeks).

This clone was picked up a small number of times. Between the trimmed V and J ends, which lost 5 bases and 6 bases, there was a span of 11 bases. This CDR3 is 13 amino acids long. Assay used: immunoSEQ multiplex PCR; TCRdb lists only in-frame clones, some missing. The data contain about 100,000 clones, around nine tenths of them singletons. Material: peripheral blood, obtained on day 0 of AZD1222 vaccination. The receptor was isolated from an adult in good health. The chain links TRBV12-3 or TRBV12-4 to TRBJ1-5; D not resolved. CDR3 sequence reads: CASSQTELQPQHF. The CDR3 nucleotides read TGTGCCAGCAGTCAGACCGAGCTTCAGCCCCAGCATTTT.